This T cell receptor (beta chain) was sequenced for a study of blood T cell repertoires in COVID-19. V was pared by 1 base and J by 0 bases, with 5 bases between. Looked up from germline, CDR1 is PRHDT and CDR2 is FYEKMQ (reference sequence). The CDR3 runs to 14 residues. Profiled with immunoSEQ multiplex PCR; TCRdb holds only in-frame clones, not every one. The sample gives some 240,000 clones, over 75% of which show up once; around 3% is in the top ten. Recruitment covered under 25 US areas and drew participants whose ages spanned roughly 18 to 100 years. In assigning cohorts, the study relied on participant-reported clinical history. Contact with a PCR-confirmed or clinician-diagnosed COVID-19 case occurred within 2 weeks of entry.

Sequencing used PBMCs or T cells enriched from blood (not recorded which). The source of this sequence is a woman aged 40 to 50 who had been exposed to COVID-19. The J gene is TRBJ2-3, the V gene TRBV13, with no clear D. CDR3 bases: TGTGCCAGCAGCTTAGCCGGGAGCACAGATACGCAGTATTTT. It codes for CASSLAGSTDTQYF.